The entry below gives a single T cell receptor beta chain sequence along with its context. This sample was included in a study of T cell changes during pregnancy in multiple sclerosis. CDR1 and CDR2 from the germline V gene are SQVTM and ANQGSEA. The V and J ends lost 4 bases and 2 bases respectively, with 6 bases between them. This CDR3 comprises 11 residues. The protocol was immunoSEQ multiplex PCR, while the TCRdb copy is restricted to in-frame clones and leaves out a portion. The sample has tens of thousands of clones, about 87% seen once. The chain joins TRBV29-1 to TRBJ2-7; no definite D call. Specimen: CD8+ T cells from peripheral blood mononuclear cells, collected before pregnancy. This clonotype was obtained from a female donor with multiple sclerosis, enrolled in a pregnancy study. The CDR3 DNA follows: TGCAGCGTTGGTCGGGCCTACGAGCAGTACTTC. This sequence encodes CSVGRAYEQYF.